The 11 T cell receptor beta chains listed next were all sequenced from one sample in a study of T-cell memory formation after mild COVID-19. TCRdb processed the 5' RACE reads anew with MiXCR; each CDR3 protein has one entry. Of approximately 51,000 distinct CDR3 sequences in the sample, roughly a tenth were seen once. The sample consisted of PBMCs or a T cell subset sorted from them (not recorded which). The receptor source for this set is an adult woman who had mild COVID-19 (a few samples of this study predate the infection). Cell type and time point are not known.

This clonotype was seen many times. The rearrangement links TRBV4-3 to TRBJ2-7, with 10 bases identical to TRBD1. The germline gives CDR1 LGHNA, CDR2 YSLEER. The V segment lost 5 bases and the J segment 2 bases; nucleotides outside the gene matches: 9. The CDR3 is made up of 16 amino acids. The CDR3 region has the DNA TGCGCCAGCAGCTATTCCGGGACAGGGGAAACCTACGAGCAGTACTTC. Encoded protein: CASSYSGTGETYEQYF.

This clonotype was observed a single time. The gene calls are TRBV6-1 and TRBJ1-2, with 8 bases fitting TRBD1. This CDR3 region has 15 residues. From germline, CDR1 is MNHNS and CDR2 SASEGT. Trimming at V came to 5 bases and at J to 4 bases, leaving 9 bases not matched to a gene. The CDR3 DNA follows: TGTGCCAGCAGTTCCCAGGGGGCGTTTGTCTATGGCTACACCTTC. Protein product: CASSSQGAFVYGYTF.

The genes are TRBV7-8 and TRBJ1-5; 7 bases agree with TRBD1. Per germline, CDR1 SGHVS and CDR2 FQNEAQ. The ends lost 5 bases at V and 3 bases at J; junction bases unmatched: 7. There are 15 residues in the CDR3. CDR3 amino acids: CASSRRQGPNQPQHF. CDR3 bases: TGTGCCAGCAGCCGAAGACAGGGCCCCAATCAGCCCCAGCATTTT.

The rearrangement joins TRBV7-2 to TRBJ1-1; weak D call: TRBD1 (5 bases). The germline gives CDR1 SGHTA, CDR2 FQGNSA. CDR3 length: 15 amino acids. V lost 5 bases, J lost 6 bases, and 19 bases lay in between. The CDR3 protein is CASSQLGGGYSEAFF. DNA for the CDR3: TGTGCCAGCAGCCAGCTGGGGGGTGGTTACTCTGAAGCTTTCTTT.

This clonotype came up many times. In nucleotides, the CDR3 is TGTGCCAGCAGCTCGCTAGCGGGGGGCACAGATACGCAGTATTTT. This codes for CASSSLAGGTDTQYF. This chain uses TRBV11-2 with TRBJ2-3; 10 positions agree with TRBD2. The CDR3 spans 15 residues. Germline trimming cut 4 bases from V and 1 base from J; bases unmatched to any gene: 2. Per germline, CDR1 SGHAT and CDR2 FQNNGV.

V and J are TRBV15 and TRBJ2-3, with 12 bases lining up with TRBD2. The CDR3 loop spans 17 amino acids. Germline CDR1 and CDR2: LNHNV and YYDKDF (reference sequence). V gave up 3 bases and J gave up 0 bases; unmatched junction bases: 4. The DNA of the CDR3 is TGTGCCACCAGCAGGGTCGGGACTAGCGGGAGCACAGATACGCAGTATTTT. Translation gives CATSRVGTSGSTDTQYF.

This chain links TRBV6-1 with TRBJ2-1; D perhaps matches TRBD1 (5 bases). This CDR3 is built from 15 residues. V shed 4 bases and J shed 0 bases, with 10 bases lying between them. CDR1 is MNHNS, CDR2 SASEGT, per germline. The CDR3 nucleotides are TGTGCCAGCAGTGTTTCAGGGTACTCCTACAATGAGCAGTTCTTC. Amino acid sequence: CASSVSGYSYNEQFF.

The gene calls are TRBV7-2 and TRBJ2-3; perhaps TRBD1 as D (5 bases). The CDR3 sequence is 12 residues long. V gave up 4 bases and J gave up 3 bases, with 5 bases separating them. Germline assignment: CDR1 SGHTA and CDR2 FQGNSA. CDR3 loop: CASSSGTDTQYF. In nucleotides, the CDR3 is TGTGCCAGCAGCTCAGGGACAGATACGCAGTATTTT.

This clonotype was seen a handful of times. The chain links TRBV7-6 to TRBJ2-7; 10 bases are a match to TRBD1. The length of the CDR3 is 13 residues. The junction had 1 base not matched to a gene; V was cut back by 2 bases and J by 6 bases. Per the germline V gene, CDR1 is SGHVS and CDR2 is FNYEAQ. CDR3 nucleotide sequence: TGTGCCAGCAGCTTATGGACAGGGGGCGAGCAGTACTTC. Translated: CASSLWTGGEQYF.

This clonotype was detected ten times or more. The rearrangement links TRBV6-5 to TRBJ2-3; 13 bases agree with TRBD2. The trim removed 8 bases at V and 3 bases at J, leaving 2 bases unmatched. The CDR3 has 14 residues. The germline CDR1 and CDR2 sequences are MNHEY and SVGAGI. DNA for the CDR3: TGTGCCAGCCGGACTAGCGGGGGTACAGATACGCAGTATTTT. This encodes CASRTSGGTDTQYF.

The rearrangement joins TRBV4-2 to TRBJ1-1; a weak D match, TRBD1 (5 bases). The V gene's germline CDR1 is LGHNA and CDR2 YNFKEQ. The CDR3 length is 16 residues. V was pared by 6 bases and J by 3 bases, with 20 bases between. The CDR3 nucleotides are TGTGCCAGCAGGGAAGATCCAGGGCGCGTGGACACTGAAGCTTTCTTT. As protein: CASREDPGRVDTEAFF.